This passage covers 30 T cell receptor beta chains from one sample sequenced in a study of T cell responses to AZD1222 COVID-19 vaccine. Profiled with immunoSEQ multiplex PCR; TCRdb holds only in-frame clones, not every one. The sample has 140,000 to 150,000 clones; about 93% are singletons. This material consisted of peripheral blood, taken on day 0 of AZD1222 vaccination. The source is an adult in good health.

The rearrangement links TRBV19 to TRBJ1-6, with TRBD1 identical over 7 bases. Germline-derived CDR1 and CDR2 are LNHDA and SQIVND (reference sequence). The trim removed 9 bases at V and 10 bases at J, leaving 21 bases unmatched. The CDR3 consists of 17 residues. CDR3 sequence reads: CASQGLVGGKIGSPLHF. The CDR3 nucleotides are TGTGCCAGCCAAGGGTTGGTAGGGGGCAAGATAGGATCACCCCTCCACTTT.

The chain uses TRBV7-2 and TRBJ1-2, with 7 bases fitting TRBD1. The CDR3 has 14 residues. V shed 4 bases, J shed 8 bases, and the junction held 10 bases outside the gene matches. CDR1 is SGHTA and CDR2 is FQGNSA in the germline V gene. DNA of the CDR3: TGTGCCAGCAGCTCAGCTCGAGGGGACAGAGGCTACACCTTC. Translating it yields CASSSARGDRGYTF.

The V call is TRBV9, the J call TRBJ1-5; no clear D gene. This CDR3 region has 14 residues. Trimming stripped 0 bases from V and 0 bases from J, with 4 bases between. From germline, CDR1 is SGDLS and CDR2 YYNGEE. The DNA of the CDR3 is TGTGCCAGCAGCGTAGCCCATAGCAATCAGCCCCAGCATTTT. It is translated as CASSVAHSNQPQHF.

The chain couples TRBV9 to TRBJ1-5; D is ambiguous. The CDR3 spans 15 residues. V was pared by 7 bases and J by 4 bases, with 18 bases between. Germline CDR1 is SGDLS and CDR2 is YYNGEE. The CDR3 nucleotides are TGTGCCAGCGGACCCTCGGTGGGAGGTAATCAGCCCCAGCATTTT. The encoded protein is CASGPSVGGNQPQHF. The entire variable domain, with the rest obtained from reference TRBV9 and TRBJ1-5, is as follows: DSGVTQTPKHLITATGQRVTLRCSPRSGDLSVYWYQQSLDQGLQFLIQYYNGEERAKGNILERFSAQQFPDLHSELNLSSLELGDSALYFCASGPSVGGNQPQHFGDGTRLSIL.

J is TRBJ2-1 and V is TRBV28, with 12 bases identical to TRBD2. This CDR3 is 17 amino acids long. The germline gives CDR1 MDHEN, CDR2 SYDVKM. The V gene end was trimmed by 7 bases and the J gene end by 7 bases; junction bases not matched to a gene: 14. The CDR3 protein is CASNNLAGGKLMNEQFF. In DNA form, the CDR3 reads TGTGCCAGCAATAACCTAGCGGGAGGGAAGTTGATGAATGAGCAGTTCTTC. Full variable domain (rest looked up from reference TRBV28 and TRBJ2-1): DVKVTQSSRYLVKRTGEKVFLECVQDMDHENMFWYRQDPGLGLRLIYFSYDVKMKEKGDIPEGYSVSREKKERFSLILESASTNQTSMYLCASNNLAGGKLMNEQFFGPGTRLTVL.

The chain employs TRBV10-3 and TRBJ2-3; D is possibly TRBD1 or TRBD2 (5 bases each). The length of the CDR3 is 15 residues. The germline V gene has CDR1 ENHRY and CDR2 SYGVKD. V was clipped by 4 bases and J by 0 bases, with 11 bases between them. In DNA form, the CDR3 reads TGTGCCATCAGTGGAGGGACGGAAAGCACAGATACGCAGTATTTT. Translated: CAISGGTESTDTQYF.

The CDR3 region is CASSRDVRSEAFF. CDR3 coding DNA: TGTGCCAGCAGCAGGGACGTTAGGTCTGAAGCTTTCTTT. The chain combines TRBV7-9 with TRBJ1-1; tentatively, D is TRBD1 (5 bases). Germline assignment: CDR1 SEHNR and CDR2 FQNEAQ (reference sequence). The CDR3 loop spans 13 amino acids. Trimming took off 5 bases at V and 6 bases at J, with 13 bases between the two ends.

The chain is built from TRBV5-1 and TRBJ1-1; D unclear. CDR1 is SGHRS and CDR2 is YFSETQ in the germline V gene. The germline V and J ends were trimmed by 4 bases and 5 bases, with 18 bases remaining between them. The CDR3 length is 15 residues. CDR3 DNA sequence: TGCGCCAGCAGCCTCCCCCCGCCGGGTGGGACTGAAGCTTTCTTT. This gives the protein CASSLPPPGGTEAFF.

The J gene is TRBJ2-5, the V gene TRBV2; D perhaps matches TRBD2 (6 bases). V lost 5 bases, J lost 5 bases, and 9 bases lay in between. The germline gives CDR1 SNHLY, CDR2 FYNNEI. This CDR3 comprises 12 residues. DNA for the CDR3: TGTGCCAGCAGTCCAGCGGGCGAGACCCAGTACTTC. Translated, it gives CASSPAGETQYF.

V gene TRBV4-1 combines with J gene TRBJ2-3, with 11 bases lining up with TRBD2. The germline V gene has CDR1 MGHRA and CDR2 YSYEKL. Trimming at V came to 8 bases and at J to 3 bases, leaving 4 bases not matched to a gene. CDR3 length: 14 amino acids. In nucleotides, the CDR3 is TGCGCCAGCGGATCTAGCGGGAGGACAGATACGCAGTATTTT. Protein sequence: CASGSSGRTDTQYF.

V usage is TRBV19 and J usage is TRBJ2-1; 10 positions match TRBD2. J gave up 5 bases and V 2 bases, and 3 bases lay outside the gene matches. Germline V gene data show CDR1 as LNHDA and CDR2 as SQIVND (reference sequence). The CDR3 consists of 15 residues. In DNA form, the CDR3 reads TGTGCCAGTAGTATAAGGCTAGCGGGAGACAATGAGCAGTTCTTC. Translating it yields CASSIRLAGDNEQFF. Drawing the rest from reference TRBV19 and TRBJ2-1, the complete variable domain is DGGITQSPKYLFRKEGQNVTLSCEQNLNHDAMYWYRQDPGQGLRLIYYSQIVNDFQKGDIAEGYSVSREKKESFPLTVTSAQKNPTAFYLCASSIRLAGDNEQFFGPGTRLTVL.

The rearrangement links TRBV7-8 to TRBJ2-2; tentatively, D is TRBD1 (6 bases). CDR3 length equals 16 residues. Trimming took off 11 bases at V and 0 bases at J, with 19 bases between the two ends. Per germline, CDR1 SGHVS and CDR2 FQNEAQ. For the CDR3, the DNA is TGTGCCTCCCCGGTGAAGGACAGCACGAACACCGGGGAGCTGTTTTTT. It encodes CASPVKDSTNTGELFF.

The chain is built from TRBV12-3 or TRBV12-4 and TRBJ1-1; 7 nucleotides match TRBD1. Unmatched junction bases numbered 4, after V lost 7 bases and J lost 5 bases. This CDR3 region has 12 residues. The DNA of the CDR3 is TGTGCCAGCAACCACAGGGGAACTGAAGCTTTCTTT. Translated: CASNHRGTEAFF.

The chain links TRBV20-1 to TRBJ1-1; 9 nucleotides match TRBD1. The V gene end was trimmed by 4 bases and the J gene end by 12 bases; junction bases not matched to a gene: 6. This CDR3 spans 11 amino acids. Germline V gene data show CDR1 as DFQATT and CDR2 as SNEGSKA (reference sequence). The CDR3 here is CSATRDRVTFF. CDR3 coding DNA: TGCAGTGCTACCCGGGACAGGGTCACTTTCTTT.

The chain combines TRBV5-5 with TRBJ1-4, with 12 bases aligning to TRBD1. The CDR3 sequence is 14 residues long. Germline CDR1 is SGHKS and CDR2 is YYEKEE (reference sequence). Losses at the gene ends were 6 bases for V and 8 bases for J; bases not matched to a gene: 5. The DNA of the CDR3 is TGTGCCAGCACCGGGACAGGGGGCCGGGAAAAACTGTTTTTT. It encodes CASTGTGGREKLFF.

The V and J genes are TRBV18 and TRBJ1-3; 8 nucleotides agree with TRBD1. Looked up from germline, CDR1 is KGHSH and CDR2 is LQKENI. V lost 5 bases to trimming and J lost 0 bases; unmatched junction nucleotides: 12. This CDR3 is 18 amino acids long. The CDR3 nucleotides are TGTGCCAGCTCATCGACAGGGGCCGATCGGTACTCTGGAAACACCATATATTTT. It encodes CASSSTGADRYSGNTIYF.

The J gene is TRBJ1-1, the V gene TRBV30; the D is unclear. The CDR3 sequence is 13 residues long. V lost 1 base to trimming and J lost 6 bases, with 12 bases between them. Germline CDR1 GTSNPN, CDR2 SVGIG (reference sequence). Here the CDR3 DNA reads TGTGCCTGGAGTGGCCCGGGTTTCGCTGAAGCTTTCTTT. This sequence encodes CAWSGPGFAEAFF.

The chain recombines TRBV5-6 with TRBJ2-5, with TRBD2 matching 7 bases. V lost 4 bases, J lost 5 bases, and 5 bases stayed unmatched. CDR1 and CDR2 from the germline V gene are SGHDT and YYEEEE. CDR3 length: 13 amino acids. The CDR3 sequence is CASSPGGLETQYF. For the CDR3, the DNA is TGTGCCAGCAGCCCGGGGGGATTGGAGACCCAGTACTTC. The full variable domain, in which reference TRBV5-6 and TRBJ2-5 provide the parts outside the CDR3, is DAGVTQSPTHLIKTRGQQVTLRCSPKSGHDTVSWYQQALGQGPQFIFQYYEEEERQRGNFPDRFSGHQFPNYSSELNVNALLLGDSALYLCASSPGGLETQYFGPGTRLLVL.

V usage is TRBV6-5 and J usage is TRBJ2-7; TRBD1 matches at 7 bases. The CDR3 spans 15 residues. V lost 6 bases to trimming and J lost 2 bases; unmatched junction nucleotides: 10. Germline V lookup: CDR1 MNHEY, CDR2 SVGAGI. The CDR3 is CASRDDRVGTYEQYF. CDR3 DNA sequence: TGTGCCAGCAGAGACGACAGGGTCGGGACCTACGAGCAGTACTTC.

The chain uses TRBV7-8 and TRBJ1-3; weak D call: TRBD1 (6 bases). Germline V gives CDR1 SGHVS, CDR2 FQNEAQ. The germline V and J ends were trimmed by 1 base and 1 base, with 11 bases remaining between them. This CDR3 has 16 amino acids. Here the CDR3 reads CASSLVRTASGNTIYF. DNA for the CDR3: TGTGCCAGCAGCTTAGTGCGGACAGCATCTGGAAACACCATATATTTT.

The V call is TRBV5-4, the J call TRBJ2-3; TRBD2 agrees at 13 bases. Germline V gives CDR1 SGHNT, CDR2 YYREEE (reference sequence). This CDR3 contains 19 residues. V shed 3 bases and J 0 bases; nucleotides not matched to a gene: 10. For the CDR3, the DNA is TGTGCCAGCAGCTCCAGGACTAGCGGGGGCTCACTAAGCACAGATACGCAGTATTTT. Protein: CASSSRTSGGSLSTDTQYF.

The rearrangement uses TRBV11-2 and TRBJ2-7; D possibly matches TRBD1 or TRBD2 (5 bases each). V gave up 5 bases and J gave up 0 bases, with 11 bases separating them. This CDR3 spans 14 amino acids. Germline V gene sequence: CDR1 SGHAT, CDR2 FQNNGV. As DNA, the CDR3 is TGTGCCAGCAGCACAAGGGACGACTCCTACGAGCAGTACTTC. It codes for CASSTRDDSYEQYF.

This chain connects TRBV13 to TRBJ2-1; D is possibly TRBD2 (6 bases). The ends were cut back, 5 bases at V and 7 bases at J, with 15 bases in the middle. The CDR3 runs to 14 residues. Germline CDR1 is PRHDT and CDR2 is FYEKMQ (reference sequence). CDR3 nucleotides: TGTGCCAGCAGCCTATGGGCAGGGAGGAATGAGCAGTTCTTC. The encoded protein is CASSLWAGRNEQFF.

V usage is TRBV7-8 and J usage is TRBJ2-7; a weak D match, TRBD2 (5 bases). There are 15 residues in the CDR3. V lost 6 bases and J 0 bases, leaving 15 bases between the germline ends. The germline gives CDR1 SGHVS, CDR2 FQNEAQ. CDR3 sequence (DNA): TGTGCCAGCAGACGGACTGATGATAGCTCCTACGAGCAGTACTTC. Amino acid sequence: CASRRTDDSSYEQYF.

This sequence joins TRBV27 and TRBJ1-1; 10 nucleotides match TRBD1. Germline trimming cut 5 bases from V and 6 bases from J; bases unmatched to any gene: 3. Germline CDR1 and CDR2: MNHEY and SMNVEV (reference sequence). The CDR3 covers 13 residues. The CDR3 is CASSGQGVAEAFF. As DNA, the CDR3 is TGTGCCAGCAGTGGACAGGGGGTCGCTGAAGCTTTCTTT.

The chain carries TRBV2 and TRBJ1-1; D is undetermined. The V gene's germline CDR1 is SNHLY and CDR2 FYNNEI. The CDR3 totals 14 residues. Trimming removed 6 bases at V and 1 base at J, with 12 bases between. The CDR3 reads CASSGLGPNTEAFF. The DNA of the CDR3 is TGTGCCAGCAGCGGCTTAGGGCCGAACACTGAAGCTTTCTTT.

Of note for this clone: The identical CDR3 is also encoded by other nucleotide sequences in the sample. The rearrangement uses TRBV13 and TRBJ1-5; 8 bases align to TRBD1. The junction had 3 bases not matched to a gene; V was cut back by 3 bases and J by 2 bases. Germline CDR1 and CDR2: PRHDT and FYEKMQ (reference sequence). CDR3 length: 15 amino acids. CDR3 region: CASSFGQGGNQPQHF. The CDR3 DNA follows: TGTGCCAGCAGCTTTGGACAGGGCGGCAATCAGCCCCAGCATTTT.

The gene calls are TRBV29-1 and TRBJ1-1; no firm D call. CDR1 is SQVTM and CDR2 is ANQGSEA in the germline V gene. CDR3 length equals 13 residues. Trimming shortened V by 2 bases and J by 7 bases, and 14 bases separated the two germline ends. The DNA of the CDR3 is TGCAGCGTTGAAAGTTTAGGCTTTAATGAAGCTTTCTTT. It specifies CSVESLGFNEAFF.

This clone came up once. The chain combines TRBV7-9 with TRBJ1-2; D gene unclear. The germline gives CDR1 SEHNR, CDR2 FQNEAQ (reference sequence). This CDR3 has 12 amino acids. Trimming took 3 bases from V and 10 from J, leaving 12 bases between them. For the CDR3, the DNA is TGTGCCAGCAGCTTGGTGGACTGGGTCTACACCTTC. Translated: CASSLVDWVYTF.

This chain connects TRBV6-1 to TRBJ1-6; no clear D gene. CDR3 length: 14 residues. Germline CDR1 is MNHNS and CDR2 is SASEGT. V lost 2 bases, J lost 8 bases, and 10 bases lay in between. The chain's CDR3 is CASSERHMDSPLHF. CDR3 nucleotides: TGTGCCAGCAGTGAAAGACATATGGATTCACCCCTCCACTTT.